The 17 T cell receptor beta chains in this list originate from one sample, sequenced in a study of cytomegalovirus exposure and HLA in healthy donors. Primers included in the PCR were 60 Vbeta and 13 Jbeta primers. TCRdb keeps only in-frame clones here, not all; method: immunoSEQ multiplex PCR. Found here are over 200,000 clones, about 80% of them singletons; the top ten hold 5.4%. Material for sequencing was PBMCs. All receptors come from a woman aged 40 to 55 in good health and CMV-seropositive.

CDR3: CASSRSSGRARNEQFF. DNA for the CDR3: TGTGCCAGCAGCCGATCTAGCGGGAGGGCCAGGAATGAGCAGTTCTTC. V is TRBV27 and J is TRBJ2-1, with 12 bases that match TRBD2. V dropped 6 bases and J dropped 7; count of bases not matched to a gene: 10. CDR1 is MNHEY and CDR2 is SMNVEV in the germline V gene (reference sequence). The CDR3 contains 16 residues.

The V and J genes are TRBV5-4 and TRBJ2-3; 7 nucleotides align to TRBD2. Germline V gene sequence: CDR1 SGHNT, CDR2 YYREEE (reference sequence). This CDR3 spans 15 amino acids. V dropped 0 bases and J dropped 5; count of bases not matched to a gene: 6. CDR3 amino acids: CASSLGAGVRDTQYF. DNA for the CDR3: TGTGCCAGCAGCTTGGGGGCGGGAGTACGAGATACGCAGTATTTT.

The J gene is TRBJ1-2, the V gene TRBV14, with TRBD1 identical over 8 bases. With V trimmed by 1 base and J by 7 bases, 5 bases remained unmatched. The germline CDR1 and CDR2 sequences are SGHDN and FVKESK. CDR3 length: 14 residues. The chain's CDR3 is CASSQVQGASGYTF. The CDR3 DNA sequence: TGTGCCAGCAGCCAAGTTCAGGGGGCGAGTGGCTACACCTTC.

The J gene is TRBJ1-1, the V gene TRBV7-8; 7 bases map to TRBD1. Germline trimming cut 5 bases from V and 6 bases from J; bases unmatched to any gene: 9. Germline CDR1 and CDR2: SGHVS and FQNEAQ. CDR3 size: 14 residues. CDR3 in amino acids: CASSVNRGIAEAFF. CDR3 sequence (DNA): TGTGCCAGCAGCGTCAACAGGGGAATCGCTGAAGCTTTCTTT.

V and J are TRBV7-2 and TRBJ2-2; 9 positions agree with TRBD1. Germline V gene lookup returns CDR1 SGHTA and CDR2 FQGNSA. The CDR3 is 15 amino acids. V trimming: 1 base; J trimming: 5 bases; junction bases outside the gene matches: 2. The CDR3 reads CASSLGDRETGELFF. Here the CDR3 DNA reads TGTGCCAGCAGCTTAGGGGACAGGGAGACCGGGGAGCTGTTTTTT.

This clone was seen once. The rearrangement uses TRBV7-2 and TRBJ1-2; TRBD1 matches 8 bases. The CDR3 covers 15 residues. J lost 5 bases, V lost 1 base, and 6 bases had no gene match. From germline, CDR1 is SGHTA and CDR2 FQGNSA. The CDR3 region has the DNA TGTGCCAGCAGCTTAGGGGGACAGGCGAGATATGGCTACACCTTC. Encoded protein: CASSLGGQARYGYTF.

CDR3: CASSPRGLGEAFF. In DNA form, the CDR3 reads TGTGCCAGCTCGCCCAGGGGGCTTGGGGAAGCTTTCTTT. The V gene is TRBV6-5, the J gene TRBJ1-1; 8 bases line up with TRBD1. The CDR3 runs 13 residues. Germline CDR1 reads MNHEY; CDR2 reads SVGAGI. Trimming at V came to 8 bases and at J to 8 bases, leaving 10 bases not matched to a gene.

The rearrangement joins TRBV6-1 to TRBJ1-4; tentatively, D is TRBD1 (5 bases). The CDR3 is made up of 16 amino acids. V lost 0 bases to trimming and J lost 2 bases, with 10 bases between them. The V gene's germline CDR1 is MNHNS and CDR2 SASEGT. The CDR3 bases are TGTGCCAGCAGTGAAGCGGTCAGGGTCACTAATGAAAAACTGTTTTTT. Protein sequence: CASSEAVRVTNEKLFF.

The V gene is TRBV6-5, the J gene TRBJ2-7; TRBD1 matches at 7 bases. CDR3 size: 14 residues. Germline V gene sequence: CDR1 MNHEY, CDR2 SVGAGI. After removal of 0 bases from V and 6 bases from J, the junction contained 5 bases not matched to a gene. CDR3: CASSYSPRTGEQYF. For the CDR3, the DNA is TGTGCCAGCAGTTACTCTCCCCGGACAGGCGAGCAGTACTTC.

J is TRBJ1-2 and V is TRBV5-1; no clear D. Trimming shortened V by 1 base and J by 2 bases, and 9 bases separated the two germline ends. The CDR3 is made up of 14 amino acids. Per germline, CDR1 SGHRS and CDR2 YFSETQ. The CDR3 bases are TGCGCCAGCAGCTTGCCGAGGGAGAACTATGGCTACACCTTC. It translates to CASSLPRENYGYTF.

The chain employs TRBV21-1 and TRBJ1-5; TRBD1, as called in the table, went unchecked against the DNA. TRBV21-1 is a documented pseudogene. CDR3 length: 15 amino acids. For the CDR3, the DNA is TGTGCCAGCAGCAATGAGGACAGCCACAATCAGCCCCAGCATTTT. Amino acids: CASSNEDSHNQPQHF.

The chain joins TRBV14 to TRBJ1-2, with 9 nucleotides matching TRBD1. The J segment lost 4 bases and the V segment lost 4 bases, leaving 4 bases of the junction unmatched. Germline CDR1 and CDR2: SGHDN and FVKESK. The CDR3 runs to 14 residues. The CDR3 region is CASSRDRASYGYTF. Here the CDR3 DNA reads TGTGCCAGCAGCCGGGACAGGGCGAGCTATGGCTACACCTTC.

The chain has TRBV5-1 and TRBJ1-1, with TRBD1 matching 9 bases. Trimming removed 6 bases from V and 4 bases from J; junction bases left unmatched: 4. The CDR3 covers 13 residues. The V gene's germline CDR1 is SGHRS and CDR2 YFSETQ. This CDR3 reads CASTGQGPTEAFF. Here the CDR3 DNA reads TGCGCCAGCACGGGACAGGGCCCCACTGAAGCTTTCTTT.

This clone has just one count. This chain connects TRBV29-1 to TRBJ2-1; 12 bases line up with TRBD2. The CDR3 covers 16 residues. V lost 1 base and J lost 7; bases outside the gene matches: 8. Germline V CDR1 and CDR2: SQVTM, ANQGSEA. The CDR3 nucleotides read TGCAGCGTTGAAGTGGCTAGCGGGAGGGATGTTAATGAGCAGTTCTTC. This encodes CSVEVASGRDVNEQFF.

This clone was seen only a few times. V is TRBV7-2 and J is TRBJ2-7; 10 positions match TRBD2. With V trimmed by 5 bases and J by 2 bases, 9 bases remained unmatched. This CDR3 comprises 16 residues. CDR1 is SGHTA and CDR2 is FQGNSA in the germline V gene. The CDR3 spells CASSPQTSGPPYEQYF. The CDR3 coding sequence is TGTGCCAGCAGCCCCCAGACTAGCGGGCCTCCCTACGAGCAGTACTTC.

DNA of the CDR3: TGTGCCAGCAGCGTGGGGGGAACCCACAATCAGCCCCAGCATTTT. This codes for CASSVGGTHNQPQHF. J is TRBJ1-5 and V is TRBV9, with D possibly TRBD1 on 5 matching bases. The germline V and J ends were trimmed by 2 bases and 3 bases, with 12 bases remaining between them. Germline CDR1 SGDLS, CDR2 YYNGEE. This CDR3 is 15 amino acids long. The whole variable domain, remainder taken from reference TRBV9 and TRBJ1-5, is DSGVTQTPKHLITATGQRVTLRCSPRSGDLSVYWYQQSLDQGLQFLIQYYNGEERAKGNILERFSAQQFPDLHSELNLSSLELGDSALYFCASSVGGTHNQPQHFGDGTRLSIL.

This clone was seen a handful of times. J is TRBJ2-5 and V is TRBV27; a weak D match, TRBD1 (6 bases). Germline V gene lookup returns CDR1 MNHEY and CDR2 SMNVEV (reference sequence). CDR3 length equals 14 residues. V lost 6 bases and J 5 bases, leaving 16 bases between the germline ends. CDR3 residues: CASSPRGDGETQYF. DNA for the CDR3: TGTGCCAGCAGCCCCAGGGGTGACGGTGAGACCCAGTACTTC.